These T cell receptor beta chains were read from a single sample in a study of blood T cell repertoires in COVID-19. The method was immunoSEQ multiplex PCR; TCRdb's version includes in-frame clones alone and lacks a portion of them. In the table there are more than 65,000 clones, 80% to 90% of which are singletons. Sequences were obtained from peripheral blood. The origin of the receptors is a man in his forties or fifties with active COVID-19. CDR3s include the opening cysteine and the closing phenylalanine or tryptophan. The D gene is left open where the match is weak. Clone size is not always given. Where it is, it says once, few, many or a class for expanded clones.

cdr3_nt: TGTGCCAGTTCAGTCCGGGAAGAAAAACTGTTTTTT
cdr3_aa: CASSVREEKLFF
d_call: .
j_call: TRBJ1-4
clone_size: .
v_call: TRBV19

cdr3_nt: TGCGCCAGCAGCTTGACCGACAGGGGCCCACGGGCCAAAAACATTCAGTACTTC
cdr3_aa: CASSLTDRGPRAKNIQYF
d_call: TRBD1
j_call: TRBJ2-4
clone_size: .
v_call: TRBV5-1

cdr3_nt: TGTGCCATCAGGGCCGGACAGGGATCGGAAGGAAACACCATATATTTT
cdr3_aa: CAIRAGQGSEGNTIYF
d_call: TRBD1
j_call: TRBJ1-3
clone_size: few
v_call: TRBV10-3

cdr3_nt: TGTGCCAGCAGCTTAGGAGAGGCGGGAGAAGCTTTCTTT
cdr3_aa: CASSLGEAGEAFF
d_call: .
j_call: TRBJ1-1
clone_size: once
v_call: TRBV7-6

cdr3_nt: TGTGCCAGCAGCCATGTACGGGGGTTCTCTGGGGCCAACGTCCTGACTTTC
cdr3_aa: CASSHVRGFSGANVLTF
d_call: .
j_call: TRBJ2-6
clone_size: once
v_call: TRBV3-1/TRBV3-2

cdr3_nt: TGTGCCAGCAGTTACTCGGGGACAGGGGCCAACTATGGCTACACCTTC
cdr3_aa: CASSYSGTGANYGYTF
d_call: TRBD1
j_call: TRBJ1-2
clone_size: .
v_call: TRBV6-5

cdr3_nt: TGTGCCAGTTCCCCCAAGCGGTACAACACAGATACGCAGTATTTT
cdr3_aa: CASSPKRYNTDTQYF
d_call: .
j_call: TRBJ2-3
clone_size: once
v_call: TRBV19

cdr3_nt: TGCGCCAGCAGCCAAGATATAGACAGGGGGGACTTGTTGGATACGCAGTATTTT
cdr3_aa: CASSQDIDRGDLLDTQYF
d_call: TRBD1
j_call: TRBJ2-3
clone_size: .
v_call: TRBV4-1

cdr3_nt: TGTGCCAGCAGCCAGAGGACAGGATCGGCAGATACGCAGTATTTT
cdr3_aa: CASSQRTGSADTQYF
d_call: TRBD1
j_call: TRBJ2-3
clone_size: .
v_call: TRBV11-2

cdr3_nt: TGCGCCAGCAGCCCTCTAGCGGGAGAGAACACCGGGGAGCTGTTTTTT
cdr3_aa: CASSPLAGENTGELFF
d_call: TRBD2
j_call: TRBJ2-2
clone_size: .
v_call: TRBV5-1

cdr3_nt: TGCGCCAGCAGGGTGCAGTCGGGGGAGCTGTTTTTT
cdr3_aa: CASRVQSGELFF
d_call: .
j_call: TRBJ2-2
clone_size: .
v_call: TRBV10-2

cdr3_nt: TGCACCAGCAGCCAGGGAGGTCCCGGGGAGCTGTTTTTT
cdr3_aa: CTSSQGGPGELFF
d_call: .
j_call: TRBJ2-2
clone_size: .
v_call: TRBV1

cdr3_nt: TGTGCCAGCAGCTTTACCCGGACAGGCTCGCAAGCAACTAATGAAAAACTGTTTTTT
cdr3_aa: CASSFTRTGSQATNEKLFF
d_call: .
j_call: TRBJ1-4
clone_size: .
v_call: TRBV21-1

cdr3_nt: TGTGCCAGCAGTTACGTGGGGGGAGATTCACCCCTCCACTTT
cdr3_aa: CASSYVGGDSPLHF
d_call: .
j_call: TRBJ1-6
clone_size: .
v_call: TRBV6-6

cdr3_nt: TGCGCCAGCAGCTCGCCCGGACTAGCGGGAGCAAGGTCCTACAATGAGCAGTTCTTC
cdr3_aa: CASSSPGLAGARSYNEQFF
d_call: TRBD2
j_call: TRBJ2-1
clone_size: .
v_call: TRBV5-1

cdr3_nt: TGTGCCTGGAGTGTCGACAGTGTGGGGCCCCTCCACTTT
cdr3_aa: CAWSVDSVGPLHF
d_call: .
j_call: TRBJ1-6
clone_size: .
v_call: TRBV30

cdr3_nt: TGTGCCAGCAGCTTAGGCGGGTCCAATACGTACAATGAGCAGTTCTTC
cdr3_aa: CASSLGGSNTYNEQFF
d_call: .
j_call: TRBJ2-1
clone_size: .
v_call: TRBV7-9

cdr3_nt: TGCGCCAGCAGCTTGTTGGAACTAGTTGGCGAGCAGTACTTC
cdr3_aa: CASSLLELVGEQYF
d_call: .
j_call: TRBJ2-7
clone_size: .
v_call: TRBV5-1

cdr3_nt: TGTGCCAGCAGTGAAGCTAGGGGACAGGGTTTCTACGAGCAGTACTTC
cdr3_aa: CASSEARGQGFYEQYF
d_call: TRBD1
j_call: TRBJ2-7
clone_size: .
v_call: TRBV6-1

cdr3_nt: TGTGCCAGCAGCGTGGGGGACAGGGGGGTGGATGAGCAGTTCTTC
cdr3_aa: CASSVGDRGVDEQFF
d_call: TRBD1
j_call: TRBJ2-1
clone_size: .
v_call: TRBV5-8

cdr3_nt: TGTGCCAGCACCTCCCGTCCGAGGTTCGCGCAGTACTTC
cdr3_aa: CASTSRPRFAQYF
d_call: .
j_call: TRBJ2-7
clone_size: .
v_call: TRBV28

cdr3_nt: TGTGCCAGCAGCGTAGGGTGGAGCTCCTACAATGAGCAGTTCTTC
cdr3_aa: CASSVGWSSYNEQFF
d_call: .
j_call: TRBJ2-1
clone_size: .
v_call: TRBV9

cdr3_nt: TGTGCCAGCAGCCGAGATACGATCACAGATACGCAGTATTTT
cdr3_aa: CASSRDTITDTQYF
d_call: .
j_call: TRBJ2-3
clone_size: .
v_call: TRBV2

cdr3_nt: TGTGCCAGCCCCGGGGTCCCCCTCTCTGGGGCCAACGTCCTGACTTTC
cdr3_aa: CASPGVPLSGANVLTF
d_call: .
j_call: TRBJ2-6
clone_size: .
v_call: TRBV7-9

cdr3_nt: TGTGCCAGCAGCCCGCGGGGGAAGAACACCATATATTTT
cdr3_aa: CASSPRGKNTIYF
d_call: .
j_call: TRBJ1-3
clone_size: .
v_call: TRBV11-2

cdr3_nt: TGTGCCAGCAGTGAACAGGGGGCGATCTCACCCCTCCACTTT
cdr3_aa: CASSEQGAISPLHF
d_call: TRBD1
j_call: TRBJ1-6
clone_size: few
v_call: TRBV6-1

cdr3_nt: TGCGCCAGCAGCCAAGCATTGTCTAGCAACACCGGGGAGCTGTTTTTT
cdr3_aa: CASSQALSSNTGELFF
d_call: .
j_call: TRBJ2-2
clone_size: .
v_call: TRBV4-1

cdr3_nt: TGCAGCGTTAATGCCCCAGGGACAGATACGCAGTATTTT
cdr3_aa: CSVNAPGTDTQYF
d_call: .
j_call: TRBJ2-3
clone_size: once
v_call: TRBV29-1

cdr3_nt: TGCGCCAGCAGCTCGGGGACTAGCGGGGGGTTATCAGATACGCAGTATTTT
cdr3_aa: CASSSGTSGGLSDTQYF
d_call: TRBD2
j_call: TRBJ2-3
clone_size: once
v_call: TRBV5-1

cdr3_nt: TGTGCCAGCAGCCTCGGGGTGGACACTGAAGCTTTCTTT
cdr3_aa: CASSLGVDTEAFF
d_call: .
j_call: TRBJ1-1
clone_size: once
v_call: TRBV18

cdr3_nt: TGTGCCAGCAGCTCTGAAGTACCGGGACTAGCGGAACTAAGACCTAGCACAGATACGCAGTATTTT
cdr3_aa: CASSSEVPGLAELRPSTDTQYF
d_call: TRBD2
j_call: TRBJ2-3
clone_size: .
v_call: TRBV13

cdr3_nt: TGTGCCAGCAGTGAAAGAACAGGGGGCGAGGGCTACGAGCAGTACTTC
cdr3_aa: CASSERTGGEGYEQYF
d_call: TRBD1
j_call: TRBJ2-7
clone_size: .
v_call: TRBV6-1

cdr3_nt: TGTGCCAGCAGTCAGGAGGCGAGGGACACTGAAGCTTTCTTT
cdr3_aa: CASSQEARDTEAFF
d_call: .
j_call: TRBJ1-1
clone_size: .
v_call: TRBV2

cdr3_nt: TGCAGTGCTAGTCCAGACTCCTACGAGCAGTACTTC
cdr3_aa: CSASPDSYEQYF
d_call: .
j_call: TRBJ2-7
clone_size: .
v_call: TRBV20-1

cdr3_nt: TGCGCCAGCAGCCTGACACAGGGTTCAACCGGGGAGCTGTTTTTT
cdr3_aa: CASSLTQGSTGELFF
d_call: .
j_call: TRBJ2-2
clone_size: .
v_call: TRBV5-1

cdr3_nt: TGCGCCAGCAGCTTATCGAGTCCGGGACAGGGGGGCAATGAGCAGTTCTTC
cdr3_aa: CASSLSSPGQGGNEQFF
d_call: TRBD1
j_call: TRBJ2-1
clone_size: .
v_call: TRBV5-1

cdr3_nt: TGTGCCAGAAGCTTGCGGAGGTGTCAAGAGACCCAGTACTTC
cdr3_aa: CARSLRRCQETQYF
d_call: .
j_call: TRBJ2-5
clone_size: .
v_call: TRBV5-3

cdr3_nt: TGCGCCAGCAGACCGCCGGACAGAACTAACTATGGCTACACCTTC
cdr3_aa: CASRPPDRTNYGYTF
d_call: .
j_call: TRBJ1-2
clone_size: few
v_call: TRBV5-1

cdr3_nt: TGTGCCATCAGTGAACGGGGGGCTAGGGATGAGCAGTTCTTC
cdr3_aa: CAISERGARDEQFF
d_call: .
j_call: TRBJ2-1
clone_size: .
v_call: TRBV10-3

cdr3_nt: TGTGCCAGCAGCTTGAGGGACAGGGGGCCCAAAAACATTCAGTACTTC
cdr3_aa: CASSLRDRGPKNIQYF
d_call: TRBD1
j_call: TRBJ2-4
clone_size: .
v_call: TRBV5-6

cdr3_nt: TGTGCCAGCAGCTTAGGGCTAGCGGGAGACGGTCGCGAGACCCAGTACTTC
cdr3_aa: CASSLGLAGDGRETQYF
d_call: TRBD2
j_call: TRBJ2-5
clone_size: .
v_call: TRBV7-9

cdr3_nt: TGTGCCATCGGGACAGGGACCTATAATTCACCCCTCCACTTT
cdr3_aa: CAIGTGTYNSPLHF
d_call: TRBD1
j_call: TRBJ1-6
clone_size: .
v_call: TRBV6-5

cdr3_nt: TGTGCCAGCAGCCAAGGGACTGGAAGCTCCTATAATTCACCCCTCCACTTT
cdr3_aa: CASSQGTGSSYNSPLHF
d_call: .
j_call: TRBJ1-6
clone_size: .
v_call: TRBV3-1/TRBV3-2

cdr3_nt: TGTGCCAGCACCTCAGGACTAGCCTACGAGCAGTACTTC
cdr3_aa: CASTSGLAYEQYF
d_call: TRBD2
j_call: TRBJ2-7
clone_size: .
v_call: TRBV28

cdr3_nt: TGTGCCAGCAGACTTCAGGGCCACTATGGCTACACCTTC
cdr3_aa: CASRLQGHYGYTF
d_call: .
j_call: TRBJ1-2
clone_size: .
v_call: TRBV28

cdr3_nt: TGCGCCAGCAGCTTGACAGGGTTCGGGAGGTCACCCCTCCACTTT
cdr3_aa: CASSLTGFGRSPLHF
d_call: .
j_call: TRBJ1-6
clone_size: .
v_call: TRBV5-1

cdr3_nt: TGCGCCAGCAGCTTTTACAACAGGGGGACGGATACGCAGTATTTT
cdr3_aa: CASSFYNRGTDTQYF
d_call: TRBD1
j_call: TRBJ2-3
clone_size: .
v_call: TRBV5-1

cdr3_nt: TGTGCCAGCACCACAGGGCAGGGGTGGTTTGGGGTTGGCTACACCTTC
cdr3_aa: CASTTGQGWFGVGYTF
d_call: .
j_call: TRBJ1-2
clone_size: once
v_call: TRBV28

cdr3_nt: TGTGCCAGCAGTGAAGGTCTAGCGGGGGCGTACAATGAGCAGTTCTTC
cdr3_aa: CASSEGLAGAYNEQFF
d_call: TRBD2
j_call: TRBJ2-1
clone_size: .
v_call: TRBV6-1

cdr3_nt: TGTGCCACCGGGAAATCCCTCGTGGGAGACACCGGGGAGCTGTTTTTT
cdr3_aa: CATGKSLVGDTGELFF
d_call: .
j_call: TRBJ2-2
clone_size: .
v_call: TRBV28

cdr3_nt: TGTGCCAGCAGTCCGTCACGGGCCGAGCGGGCTGAAGCTTTCTTT
cdr3_aa: CASSPSRAERAEAFF
d_call: .
j_call: TRBJ1-1
clone_size: .
v_call: TRBV6-5

cdr3_nt: TGTGCCACCAGCAGAGTGGACAGGGGTGCTGAAGCTTTCTTT
cdr3_aa: CATSRVDRGAEAFF
d_call: TRBD1
j_call: TRBJ1-1
clone_size: .
v_call: TRBV15